Below are 20 T cell receptor beta chains sequenced from a single sample in a study of shared clonotypes between healthy human individuals. Assay: immunoSEQ multiplex PCR; the TCRdb copy retains only in-frame clones and omits some. Of about 1.9 million clones detected, just over 90% appear once; the ten largest clones hold around 1.7%. CD45RO-negative, CCR7-selected cells formed the naive CD8 fraction, which excluded terminally differentiated effector memory CD45RA+ cells. Sample: naive CD8+ T cells from PBMCs. The receptor source for this set is a man aged 18 to 29 in good health. Some clones in this sample may be carry-over from other donors' samples.

This chain joins TRBV15 and TRBJ1-1; 8 nucleotides align to TRBD1. Germline trimming cut 3 bases from V and 6 bases from J; bases unmatched to any gene: 9. This CDR3 is built from 15 residues. Germline CDR1 and CDR2: LNHNV and YYDKDF (reference sequence). The CDR3 bases are TGTGCCACCAGCAGTGGACAGGGCCTGAAATCTGAAGCTTTCTTT. Protein: CATSSGQGLKSEAFF.

The V call is TRBV15, the J call TRBJ1-1; D call uncertain. Trimming stripped 0 bases from V and 6 bases from J, with 5 bases between. There are 12 residues in the CDR3. From germline, CDR1 is LNHNV and CDR2 YYDKDF (reference sequence). CDR3 loop: CATSRERSEAFF. CDR3 DNA sequence: TGTGCCACCAGCAGAGAGAGGTCTGAAGCTTTCTTT.

The chain uses TRBV10-3 and TRBJ2-1; TRBD1 aligns across 8 bases. J gave up 2 bases and V 8 bases, and 2 bases lay outside the gene matches. The CDR3 has 13 amino acids. Germline lookup yields CDR1 ENHRY and CDR2 SYGVKD. CDR3 in DNA: TGTGCCATCGGACAGGGCACCTACAATGAGCAGTTCTTC. This sequence encodes CAIGQGTYNEQFF.

Of note for this clone: Different DNA sequences within this sample yield the same CDR3. This rearrangement joins TRBV9 to TRBJ2-2; D is ambiguous. The V end was cut by 2 bases, the J end by 6 bases, with 5 bases between. The CDR3 covers 12 residues. The germline V gene encodes CDR1 SGDLS and CDR2 YYNGEE. CDR3 region: CASSVSAGELFF. The DNA for the CDR3 is TGTGCCAGCAGCGTTTCGGCCGGGGAGCTGTTTTTT.

V and J are TRBV27 and TRBJ1-3; weak D call: TRBD1 (5 bases). The germline gives CDR1 MNHEY, CDR2 SMNVEV (reference sequence). V was clipped by 0 bases and J by 3 bases, with 12 bases between them. The CDR3 totals 16 residues. The CDR3 DNA reads TGTGCCAGCAGTTTATCTTGGCAGGGTGGTGGAAACACCATATATTTT. It encodes CASSLSWQGGGNTIYF.

The chain couples TRBV7-3 to TRBJ1-1, with D perhaps TRBD1 (5 bases). The V gene's germline CDR1 is SGHTA and CDR2 FQGTGA. V was pared by 5 bases and J by 0 bases, with 16 bases between. The CDR3 sequence is 16 residues long. The CDR3 is CASSARGGGVNTEAFF. The DNA for the CDR3 is TGTGCCAGCAGCGCGAGGGGCGGGGGAGTGAACACTGAAGCTTTCTTT.

The chain joins TRBV19 to TRBJ2-2; 8 bases are shared with TRBD1. The length of the CDR3 is 16 residues. CDR1 and CDR2 (germline): LNHDA, SQIVND (reference sequence). Trimming at V came to 0 bases and at J to 6 bases, leaving 6 bases not matched to a gene. DNA of the CDR3: TGTGCCAGTAGTATAGATCTGGCAGGGGGCTCCGGGGAGCTGTTTTTT. This translates into CASSIDLAGGSGELFF.

V gene TRBV28 combines with J gene TRBJ1-2, with 9 bases matching TRBD1. The CDR3 covers 16 residues. With 4 bases clipped from V and 7 bases from J, the junction kept 13 bases outside the gene matches. Per germline, CDR1 MDHEN and CDR2 SYDVKM. The CDR3 region is CASSYVTGGSVSGYTF. For the CDR3, the DNA is TGTGCCAGCAGTTATGTGACAGGGGGATCTGTGAGTGGCTACACCTTC.

The chain recombines TRBV5-6 with TRBJ2-4, with D possibly called TRBD1 or TRBD2 (5 bases each). With 4 bases removed from V and 3 bases from J, the gap between germline ends came to 8 bases. This CDR3 spans 13 amino acids. The germline gives CDR1 SGHDT, CDR2 YYEEEE. CDR3 region: CASSRDVKNIQYF. In DNA form, the CDR3 reads TGTGCCAGCAGCCGGGACGTCAAAAACATTCAGTACTTC.

This rearrangement joins TRBV27 to TRBJ2-7; 9 bases match TRBD1. With V trimmed by 0 bases and J by 1 base, 4 bases remained unmatched. This CDR3 has 16 amino acids. Germline V CDR1 and CDR2: MNHEY, SMNVEV (reference sequence). CDR3 bases: TGTGCCAGCAGTTTATCCGGACAGGGGATATCCTACGAGCAGTACTTC. This translates into CASSLSGQGISYEQYF.

The V and J genes are TRBV13 and TRBJ2-2; no reliable D call. CDR3 length equals 13 residues. Trimming cost V 0 bases and J 6 bases, with 5 bases left between them. Germline CDR1 and CDR2: PRHDT and FYEKMQ (reference sequence). The CDR3 protein is CASSLGGPGELFF. DNA for the CDR3: TGTGCCAGCAGCTTAGGCGGCCCCGGGGAGCTGTTTTTT.

Only one count was recorded for this clone. The chain links TRBV5-1 to TRBJ2-3; 12 bases are a match to TRBD2. Germline assignment: CDR1 SGHRS and CDR2 YFSETQ. The CDR3 totals 19 residues. The V gene end was trimmed by 2 bases and the J gene end by 0 bases; junction bases not matched to a gene: 10. In nucleotides, the CDR3 is TGCGCCAGCAGCTTAACGACTAGCGGGAGCCTCGGTAGCACAGATACGCAGTATTTT. Protein: CASSLTTSGSLGSTDTQYF. The whole variable domain, filled in from reference TRBV5-1 and TRBJ2-3, reads KAGVTQTPRYLIKTRGQQVTLSCSPISGHRSVSWYQQTPGQGLQFLFEYFSETQRNKGNFPGRFSGRQFSNSRSEMNVSTLELGDSALYLCASSLTTSGSLGSTDTQYFGPGTRLTVL.

The chain joins TRBV4-1 to TRBJ1-3; no definite D call. Trimming pared 2 bases from V and 0 bases from J, leaving 8 bases between. This CDR3 comprises 15 residues. CDR1 and CDR2 (germline): MGHRA, YSYEKL. The CDR3 nucleotides are TGCGCCAGCAGCCAACAGAGGGACTCTGGAAACACCATATATTTT. This encodes CASSQQRDSGNTIYF.

This clone was seen only once. This CDR3 is also generated by other DNA sequences in the sample. This chain uses TRBV27 with TRBJ2-7; D not resolved. The germline gives CDR1 MNHEY, CDR2 SMNVEV (reference sequence). The V end was cut by 2 bases, the J end by 3 bases, with 11 bases between. The CDR3 runs to 14 residues. This CDR3 is CASSLVGASYEQYF. CDR3 DNA: TGTGCCAGCAGTTTAGTGGGCGCTAGCTACGAGCAGTACTTC.

The chain is built from TRBV19 and TRBJ1-1; no firm D call. CDR3 length: 14 residues. The V end lost 3 bases, the J end lost 0 bases, and 8 bases lay between the germline ends. Germline V gene sequence: CDR1 LNHDA, CDR2 SQIVND (reference sequence). Here the CDR3 reads CASSIQNMNTEAFF. CDR3 nucleotides: TGTGCCAGTAGTATCCAGAACATGAACACTGAAGCTTTCTTT.

V and J are TRBV27 and TRBJ2-7; the D is unclear. This CDR3 spans 13 amino acids. Germline V gene lookup returns CDR1 MNHEY and CDR2 SMNVEV (reference sequence). V shed 2 bases and J shed 5 bases, with 10 bases lying between them. The CDR3 DNA is TGTGCCAGCAGTTTAATAGCTAGTCACGAGCAGTACTTC. As protein: CASSLIASHEQYF.

The chain employs TRBV27 and TRBJ2-7; 8 bases map to TRBD2. CDR3 length: 16 amino acids. CDR1 and CDR2 from the germline V gene are MNHEY and SMNVEV (reference sequence). V dropped 0 bases and J dropped 0; count of bases not matched to a gene: 4. CDR3 coding DNA: TGTGCCAGCAGTTTATCACTAGCGGAGAGCTCCTACGAGCAGTACTTC. Translated, it gives CASSLSLAESSYEQYF.

The chain carries TRBV6-5 and TRBJ2-7; D not resolved. Germline V gene sequence: CDR1 MNHEY, CDR2 SVGAGI. The CDR3 runs 14 residues. With 4 bases removed from V and 3 bases from J, the gap between germline ends came to 13 bases. The CDR3 region has the DNA TGTGCCAGCAGTTCGCCAGGAAGTCACTACGAGCAGTACTTC. This codes for CASSSPGSHYEQYF.

Regarding this clone: The sample has other DNA sequences that encode this CDR3 too. This rearrangement joins TRBV4-1 to TRBJ1-4; unclear D gene. V was shortened by 4 bases and J by 0 bases, with 9 bases between the two germline ends. This CDR3 has 15 amino acids. Germline loops: CDR1 MGHRA, CDR2 YSYEKL. For the CDR3, the DNA is TGCGCCAGCAGCCCCCCGGGCGCAACTAATGAAAAACTGTTTTTT. The encoded protein is CASSPPGATNEKLFF.

The chain employs TRBV6-5 and TRBJ2-7, with 8 bases matching TRBD1. Losses at the gene ends were 5 bases for V and 2 bases for J; bases not matched to a gene: 5. Germline CDR1 MNHEY, CDR2 SVGAGI. CDR3 length: 14 amino acids. The CDR3 protein is CASSPATGAYEQYF. CDR3 nucleotides: TGTGCCAGCAGTCCCGCGACAGGGGCCTACGAGCAGTACTTC.